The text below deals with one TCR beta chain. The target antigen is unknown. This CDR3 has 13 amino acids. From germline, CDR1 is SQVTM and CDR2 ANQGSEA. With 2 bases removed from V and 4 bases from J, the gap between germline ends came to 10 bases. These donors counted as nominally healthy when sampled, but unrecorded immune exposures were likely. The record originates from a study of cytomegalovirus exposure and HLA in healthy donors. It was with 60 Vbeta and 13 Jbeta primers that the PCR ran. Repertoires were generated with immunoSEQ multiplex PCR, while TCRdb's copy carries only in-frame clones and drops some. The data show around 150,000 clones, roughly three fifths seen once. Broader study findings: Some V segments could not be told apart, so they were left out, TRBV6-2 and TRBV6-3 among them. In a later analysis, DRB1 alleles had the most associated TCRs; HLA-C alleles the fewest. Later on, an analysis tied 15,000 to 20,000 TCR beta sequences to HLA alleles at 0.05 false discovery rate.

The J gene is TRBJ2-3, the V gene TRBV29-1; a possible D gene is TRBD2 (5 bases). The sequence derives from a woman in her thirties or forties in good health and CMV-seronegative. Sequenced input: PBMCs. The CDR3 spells CSVESSTSDTQYF. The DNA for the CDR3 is TGCAGCGTTGAATCTAGCACGTCAGATACGCAGTATTTT.